Listed below are T cell receptor beta chains from one sample, sequenced in a study of graft-versus-host responses after intestinal transplantation. Clones were sequenced by immunoSEQ multiplex PCR, and TCRdb holds only the in-frame ones, with some missing. Among 100,000 or so clones listed, roughly nine tenths were seen once. These TCRs' antigens remain unknown. The starting material was unstimulated CD4+ T cells sorted from spleen or lymph node cells, obtained before intestinal transplant. These receptors originate from a human donor who received an intestinal transplant. Both conserved end residues are part of each CDR3. The order of the fields is V gene, J gene, D gene, clone size, CDR3 DNA, CDR3 protein. A D gene is named only where the DNA matches it firmly. A row's size may be missing; if present it is once, few, many or a size class.

TRBV6-5,TRBJ1-5,.,.,TGTGCCAGCCAACACCCTGATCAGCCCCAGCATTTT,CASQHPDQPQHF
TRBV2,TRBJ1-3,.,few,TGTGCCAGCAGTTCCCTACAGGGTTACGGGGCATCTGGAAACACCATATATTTT,CASSSLQGYGASGNTIYF
TRBV5-3,TRBJ2-7,TRBD2,.,TGTGCCAGAAGCTTGGCCTCAGATAGCGGGGGAAAGTACGAGCAGTACTTC,CARSLASDSGGKYEQYF
TRBV7-2,TRBJ1-2,TRBD1,.,TGTGCCAGCAGCTTCGAGGGGGGACAGGGGAGCTATGGCTACACCTTC,CASSFEGGQGSYGYTF
TRBV18,TRBJ2-5,TRBD1,.,TGTGCCAGCTCACCGTCGACAGGGGCAGAGACCCAGTACTTC,CASSPSTGAETQYF
TRBV5-1,TRBJ2-2,.,.,TGCGCCAGCACCCAGCAGGGCGCGAACACCGGGGAGCTGTTTTTT,CASTQQGANTGELFF
TRBV9,TRBJ1-1,.,few,TGTGCCAGCAGCACCTCGGGGTTAATGAACACTGAAGCTTTCTTT,CASSTSGLMNTEAFF
TRBV4-2,TRBJ2-1,TRBD1,.,TGTGCCAGCAGCCAAGGGGTGGGGACAGGGGACAATGAGCAGTTCTTC,CASSQGVGTGDNEQFF
TRBV7-2,TRBJ1-2,.,.,TGTGCCAGCAGCTTAGCCGGGTTAAGAGGCTACACCTTC,CASSLAGLRGYTF
TRBV7-8,TRBJ1-2,.,.,TGTGCCAGCAGCTCCGTGCAGGGGCTTGGCGGCTACACCTTC,CASSSVQGLGGYTF
TRBV30,TRBJ2-3,.,.,TGTGCCTGGAGTGCAGGAATTTTTTTAGGGGATAACACAGATACGCAGTATTTT,CAWSAGIFLGDNTDTQYF
TRBV7-2,TRBJ2-7,.,.,TGTGCCAGCAGCCCCCCCGGGCGGGGCTACGAGCAGTACTTC,CASSPPGRGYEQYF
TRBV2,TRBJ2-7,.,.,TGTGCCAGCAGGCAGGGAACTGTCTACGAGCAGTACTTC,CASRQGTVYEQYF
TRBV18,TRBJ2-7,.,.,TGTGCCAGCTCACTCAACAGGGACGAGCAGTACTTC,CASSLNRDEQYF
TRBV5-1,TRBJ2-7,.,.,TGCGCCAGCAGCTTAATTAGGAGCTCCTACGAGCAGTACTTC,CASSLIRSSYEQYF
TRBV4-1,TRBJ2-7,TRBD1,.,TGCGCCAGCAGCCAAGATCCAACCGGGACAGGGGATTACGAGCAGTACTTC,CASSQDPTGTGDYEQYF
TRBV7-6,TRBJ2-2,TRBD2,.,TGTGCCAGCAGCCCCCCCGGACTAGCGGGGGCAACCGGGGAGCTGTTTTTT,CASSPPGLAGATGELFF
TRBV29-1,TRBJ2-5,TRBD1,.,TGCAGCGTAGCCCGACAGGGGGAGACCCAGTACTTC,CSVARQGETQYF
TRBV5-1,TRBJ1-3,.,.,TGCGCCAGCAGCAGTCAGGGGACGGAGGGAAACACCATATATTTT,CASSSQGTEGNTIYF
TRBV11-1,TRBJ1-6,.,.,TGTGCCAGCAGCTTAGCGGCAGGGTTAATTTCACCCCTCCACTTT,CASSLAAGLISPLHF
TRBV19,TRBJ1-1,TRBD1,.,TGTGCCACCTCAGGACAGGCGCCCTACACTGAAGCTTTCTTT,CATSGQAPYTEAFF
TRBV2,TRBJ1-1,.,.,TGTGCCAGCAGTGATGTGAGCTTGAACACTGAAGCTTTCTTT,CASSDVSLNTEAFF
TRBV27,TRBJ2-3,TRBD1,once,TGTGCCAGCAGTAAGCCGGGACAGAACACAGATACGCAGTATTTT,CASSKPGQNTDTQYF
TRBV7-2,TRBJ1-1,.,.,TGTGCCAGCAGCTTTTGGGGCAGGGATGCCACTGAAGCTTTCTTT,CASSFWGRDATEAFF
TRBV2,TRBJ1-5,.,few,TGTGCCAGCAGCCAGGGACTGGAGCCCCAGCATTTT,CASSQGLEPQHF
TRBV29-1,TRBJ1-1,.,.,TGCAGCGCTGGGGCAGGCGACTTTGGCATGAACACTGAAGCTTTCTTT,CSAGAGDFGMNTEAFF
TRBV7-9,TRBJ1-6,.,.,TGTGCCAGCAGCCAGGGCGGGGGCAGAGCTTATAATTCACCCCTCCACTTT,CASSQGGGRAYNSPLHF
TRBV5-1,TRBJ2-3,.,.,TGCGCCAGCAGCTTAGGAGGGGGGGCAGATACGCAGTATTTT,CASSLGGGADTQYF
TRBV5-1,TRBJ2-1,.,.,TGCGCCAGCAGCCTAGAACAGGGCTACAATGAGCAGTTCTTC,CASSLEQGYNEQFF
TRBV6-6,TRBJ1-5,.,once,TGTGCCAGCAGTTACTCGATGCGTTATAGCAATCAGCCCCAGCATTTT,CASSYSMRYSNQPQHF
TRBV7-6,TRBJ1-3,TRBD1,.,TGTGCCAGCAGCCCCGACAGGGGGCGCCCTGGAAACACCATATATTTT,CASSPDRGRPGNTIYF
TRBV5-1,TRBJ2-2,TRBD1,.,TGCGCCAGCAGCCCGGGACAGGGGGCCACCGGGGAGCTGTTTTTT,CASSPGQGATGELFF
TRBV19,TRBJ2-7,.,.,TGTGCCAGTAGCCGCCTCCCCTCGCCGGGGAGCTCCTACGAGCAGTACTTC,CASSRLPSPGSSYEQYF
TRBV7-8,TRBJ2-5,.,once,TGTGCCAGCAGCTTAGCACCAATAACGGATACTGGGCCCCAAGAGACCCAGTACTTC,CASSLAPITDTGPQETQYF
TRBV30,TRBJ2-4,.,.,TGTGCCTGGAGTCCTCGGAACATTCAGTACTTC,CAWSPRNIQYF
TRBV28,TRBJ1-6,.,.,TGTGCCAGCACCCAATCCCCGGGGACACCCCTCCACTTT,CASTQSPGTPLHF
TRBV29-1,TRBJ2-2,TRBD2,.,TGCAGCGCCGGGACTAGCGGTAGTCCCGGGGAGCTGTTTTTT,CSAGTSGSPGELFF
TRBV5-1,TRBJ2-2,.,.,TGCGCCAGCAGCTTCTCTCTTGGACAGGAGGGCACCGGGGAGCTGTTTTTT,CASSFSLGQEGTGELFF
TRBV27,TRBJ2-5,TRBD2,.,TGTGCCAGCAGTCCATTCCGGACTAGCGGGCGGGAGACCCAGTACTTC,CASSPFRTSGRETQYF